This T cell receptor beta chain comes out of a study of shared clonotypes between healthy human individuals. Study results and caveats: Clonotypes shared by all four donors outscored non-shared clonotypes in generation probability. Sequencing depth was a factor that was expected to affect clonotype sharing among donors.

The germline CDR1 and CDR2 sequences are LNHDA and SQIVND (reference sequence). CDR3 length equals 18 residues. Trimming cost V 5 bases and J 6 bases; bases outside gene matches: 16. This table comes from immunoSEQ multiplex PCR, and its TCRdb copy is limited to in-frame clones, with some not included. The table has around 1 million clones, around 80% seen once; the top ten hold over 1.3%. Comments on this clone: The antigen is unknown.

The chain employs TRBV19 and TRBJ1-1, with 12 bases that match TRBD1. What was sequenced was memory CD4+ T cells sorted from blood. As to subset: CD45RA-negative fraction. This clonotype originated in a man in his late teens or twenties in good health. CDR3 loop: CASSFRPGQGARAAEAFF. The CDR3 DNA sequence: TGTGCCAGTAGTTTTCGACCGGGACAGGGGGCGCGGGCCGCTGAAGCTTTCTTT.